This entry is about one T cell receptor (beta chain). Its cognate antigen is unknown. Measured with immunoSEQ multiplex PCR; TCRdb has only the in-frame clones, and not every one. The top ten hold less than 2% of the sample, which has some 140,000 clones, 92% seen once. This record belongs to a study of T cell responses to AZD1222 COVID-19 vaccine. Broader study findings: Donors were chiefly white British, with a greater number of females, and clonal diversity was perhaps underestimated. Spike was spanned by vaccine-associated CD4 TCRs, which were dominant at 160-218 and 743-854. Spike-specific TCR repertoires showed rising breadth and depth after two AZD1222 doses.

Per the germline V gene, CDR1 is SNHLY and CDR2 is FYNNEI. This CDR3 is built from 13 residues. Trimming took 10 bases from V and 6 from J, leaving 19 bases between them. This receptor was identified in an adult in good health. The chain joins TRBV2 to TRBJ2-7; TRBD1 might be the D (6 bases). This specimen was peripheral blood, taken on day 0 of AZD1222 vaccination. The CDR3, as DNA: TGTGCCACCAGGGGTATTCGTGCGGGCGAGCAGTACTTC. Amino acids: CATRGIRAGEQYF.